This TCR beta chain was retrieved from a study of cytomegalovirus exposure and HLA in healthy donors. This CDR3 region has 15 residues. The germline CDR1 and CDR2 sequences are MNHEY and SMNVEV (reference sequence). V shed 5 bases and J 4 bases; nucleotides not matched to a gene: 4. General observations from the study: Cytomegalovirus status was reportedly diagnosed by the classifier with high specificity and sensitivity. Several V segments, TRBV6-2 and TRBV6-3 among them, could not be told apart and were dropped.

The PCR made use of 60 Vbeta and 13 Jbeta primers. Authors' analysis steps: In a later analysis, 79 million or so unique TCR beta chains included roughly 11 million shared by two or more donors. Sequencing used immunoSEQ multiplex PCR; TCRdb keeps in-frame clones, though not all of them. V, J and clone size derive from that table, while D and trimming were established from the DNA sequence. The sample has more than 150,000 clones, 77% seen once. Comments on this clone: Its antigen is not known.

This chain links TRBV27 with TRBJ2-1, with 11 bases fitting TRBD2. The receptor comes from a man aged 18 to 29 in good health and CMV-seronegative. Specimen: PBMCs. The CDR3 region has the DNA TGTGCCAGCAGTCCCGGGACTAGCGGATACAATGAGCAGTTCTTC. It codes for CASSPGTSGYNEQFF.